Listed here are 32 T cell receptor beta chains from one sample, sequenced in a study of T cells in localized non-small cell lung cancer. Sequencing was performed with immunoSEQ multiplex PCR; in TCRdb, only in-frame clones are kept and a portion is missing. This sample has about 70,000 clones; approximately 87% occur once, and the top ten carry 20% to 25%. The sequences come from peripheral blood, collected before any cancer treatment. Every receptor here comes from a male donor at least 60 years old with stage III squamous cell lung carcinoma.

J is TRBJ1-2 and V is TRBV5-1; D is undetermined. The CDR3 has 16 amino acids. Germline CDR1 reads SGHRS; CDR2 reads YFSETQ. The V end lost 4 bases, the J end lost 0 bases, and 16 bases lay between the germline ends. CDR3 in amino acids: CASSPGIGVTNYGYTF. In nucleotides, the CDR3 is TGCGCCAGCAGCCCGGGGATCGGTGTAACTAACTATGGCTACACCTTC.

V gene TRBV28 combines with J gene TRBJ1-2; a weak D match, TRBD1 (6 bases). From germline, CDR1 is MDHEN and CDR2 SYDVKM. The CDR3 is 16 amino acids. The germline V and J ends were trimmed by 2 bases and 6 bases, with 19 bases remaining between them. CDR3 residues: CASSLPGLNGGNGYTF. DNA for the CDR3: TGTGCCAGCAGTTTACCTGGCTTGAACGGGGGCAATGGCTACACCTTC.

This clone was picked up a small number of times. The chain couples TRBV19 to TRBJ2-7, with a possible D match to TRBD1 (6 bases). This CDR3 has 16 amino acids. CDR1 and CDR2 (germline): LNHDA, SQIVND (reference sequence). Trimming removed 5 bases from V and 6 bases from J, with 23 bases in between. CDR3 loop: CASSPKTQGFVVEQYF. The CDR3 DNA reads TGTGCCAGTAGTCCTAAGACCCAGGGGTTCGTTGTCGAGCAGTACTTC. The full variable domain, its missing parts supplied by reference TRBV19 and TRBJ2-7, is DGGITQSPKYLFRKEGQNVTLSCEQNLNHDAMYWYRQDPGQGLRLIYYSQIVNDFQKGDIAEGYSVSREKKESFPLTVTSAQKNPTAFYLCASSPKTQGFVVEQYFGPGTRLTVT.

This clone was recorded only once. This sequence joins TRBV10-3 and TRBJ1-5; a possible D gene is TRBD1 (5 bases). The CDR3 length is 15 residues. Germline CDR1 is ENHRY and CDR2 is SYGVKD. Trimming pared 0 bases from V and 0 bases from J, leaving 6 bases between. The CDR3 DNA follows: TGTGCCATCAGTGAGTCCCAGGGTAGCAATCAGCCCCAGCATTTT. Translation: CAISESQGSNQPQHF.

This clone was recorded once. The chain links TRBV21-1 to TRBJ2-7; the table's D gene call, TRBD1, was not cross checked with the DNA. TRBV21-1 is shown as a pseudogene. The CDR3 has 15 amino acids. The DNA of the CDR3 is TGTGCCAGCCAGACCCCGACAGGGTTCGCCTACGAGCAGTACGTC. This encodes CASQTPTGFAYEQYV.

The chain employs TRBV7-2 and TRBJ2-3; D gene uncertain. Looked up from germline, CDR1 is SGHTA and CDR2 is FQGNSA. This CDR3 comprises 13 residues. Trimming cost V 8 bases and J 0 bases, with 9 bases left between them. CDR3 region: CASPLESTDTQYF. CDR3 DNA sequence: TGTGCCAGCCCCCTGGAGAGCACAGATACGCAGTATTTT.

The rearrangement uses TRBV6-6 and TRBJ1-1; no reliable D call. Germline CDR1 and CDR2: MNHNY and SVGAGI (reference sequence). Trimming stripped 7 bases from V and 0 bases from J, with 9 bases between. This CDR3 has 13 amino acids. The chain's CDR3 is CASTAPMNTEAFF. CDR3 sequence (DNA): TGTGCCAGCACCGCTCCCATGAACACTGAAGCTTTCTTT.

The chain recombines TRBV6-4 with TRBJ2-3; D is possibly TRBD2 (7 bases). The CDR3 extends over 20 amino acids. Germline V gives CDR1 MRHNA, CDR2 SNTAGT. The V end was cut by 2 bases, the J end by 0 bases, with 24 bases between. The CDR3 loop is CASSDPTGGRGPRSTDTQYF. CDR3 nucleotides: TGTGCCAGCAGTGACCCAACCGGTGGGCGGGGGCCGCGAAGCACAGATACGCAGTATTTT.

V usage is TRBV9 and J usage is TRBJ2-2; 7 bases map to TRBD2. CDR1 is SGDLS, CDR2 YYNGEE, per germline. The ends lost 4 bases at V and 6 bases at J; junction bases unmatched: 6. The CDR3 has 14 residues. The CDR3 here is CASSLDRGAGELFF. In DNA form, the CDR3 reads TGTGCCAGCAGCCTGGATCGGGGGGCCGGGGAGCTGTTTTTT.

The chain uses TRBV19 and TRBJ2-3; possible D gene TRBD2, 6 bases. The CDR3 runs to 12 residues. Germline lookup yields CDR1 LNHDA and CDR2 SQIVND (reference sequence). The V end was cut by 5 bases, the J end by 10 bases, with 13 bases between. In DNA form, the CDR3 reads TGTGCCAGTAGTCCGACAGCGGGTCCGCAGTATTTT. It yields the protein CASSPTAGPQYF. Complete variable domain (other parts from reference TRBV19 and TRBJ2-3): DGGITQSPKYLFRKEGQNVTLSCEQNLNHDAMYWYRQDPGQGLRLIYYSQIVNDFQKGDIAEGYSVSREKKESFPLTVTSAQKNPTAFYLCASSPTAGPQYFGPGTRLTVL.

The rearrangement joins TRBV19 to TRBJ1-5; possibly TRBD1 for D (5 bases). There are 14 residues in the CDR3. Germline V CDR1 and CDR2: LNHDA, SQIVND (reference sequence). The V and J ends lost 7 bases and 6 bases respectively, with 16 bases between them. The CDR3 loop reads CASMGGGAGQPQHF. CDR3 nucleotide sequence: TGTGCCAGTATGGGGGGTGGGGCGGGTCAGCCCCAGCATTTT.

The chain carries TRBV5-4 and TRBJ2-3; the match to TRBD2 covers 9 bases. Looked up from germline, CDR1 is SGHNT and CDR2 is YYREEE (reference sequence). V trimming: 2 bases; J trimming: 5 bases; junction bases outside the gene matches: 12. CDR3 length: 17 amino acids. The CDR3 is CASSLGGGGGGKDTQYF. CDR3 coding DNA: TGTGCCAGCAGCTTAGGAGGCGGCGGGGGGGGCAAAGATACGCAGTATTTT. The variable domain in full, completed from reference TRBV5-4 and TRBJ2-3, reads ETGVTQSPTHLIKTRGQQVTLRCSSQSGHNTVSWYQQALGQGPQFIFQYYREEENGRGNFPPRFSGLQFPNYSSELNVNALELDDSALYLCASSLGGGGGGKDTQYFGPGTRLTVL.

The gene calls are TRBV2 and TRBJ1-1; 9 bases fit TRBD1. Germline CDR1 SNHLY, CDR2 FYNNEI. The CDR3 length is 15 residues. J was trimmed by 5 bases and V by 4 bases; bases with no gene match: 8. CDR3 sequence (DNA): TGTGCCAGCAGTGCCGGGACAGGGTCGGGGACTGAAGCTTTCTTT. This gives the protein CASSAGTGSGTEAFF.

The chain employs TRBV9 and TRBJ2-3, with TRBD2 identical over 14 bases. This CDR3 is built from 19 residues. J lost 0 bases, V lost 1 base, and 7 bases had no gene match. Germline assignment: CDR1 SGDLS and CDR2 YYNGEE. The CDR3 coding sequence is TGTGCCAGCAGCGTATCCGGGACTAGCGGGGGTCTTAGCACAGATACGCAGTATTTT. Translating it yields CASSVSGTSGGLSTDTQYF. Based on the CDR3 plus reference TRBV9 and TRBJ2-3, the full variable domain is DSGVTQTPKHLITATGQRVTLRCSPRSGDLSVYWYQQSLDQGLQFLIQYYNGEERAKGNILERFSAQQFPDLHSELNLSSLELGDSALYFCASSVSGTSGGLSTDTQYFGPGTRLTVL.

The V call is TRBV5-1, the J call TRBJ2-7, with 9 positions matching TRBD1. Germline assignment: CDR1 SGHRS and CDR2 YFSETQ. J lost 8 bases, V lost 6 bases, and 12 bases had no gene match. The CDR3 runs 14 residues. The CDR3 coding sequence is TGCGCCAGCACCACGGGACAGGGCGGTAATCAGCAGTACTTC. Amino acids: CASTTGQGGNQQYF.

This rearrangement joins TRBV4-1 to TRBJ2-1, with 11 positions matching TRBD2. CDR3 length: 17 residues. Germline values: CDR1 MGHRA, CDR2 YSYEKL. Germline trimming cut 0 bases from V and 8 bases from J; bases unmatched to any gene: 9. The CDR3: CASSQDPGSGGADEQFF. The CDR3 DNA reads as TGCGCCAGCAGCCAAGATCCGGGTAGCGGGGGGGCTGATGAGCAGTTCTTC.

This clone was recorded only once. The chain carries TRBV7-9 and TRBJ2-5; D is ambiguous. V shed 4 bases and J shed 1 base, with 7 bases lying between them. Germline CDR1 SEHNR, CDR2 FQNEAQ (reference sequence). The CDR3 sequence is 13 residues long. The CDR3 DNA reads TGTGCCAGCAGCTCCGACACCCAAGAGACCCAGTACTTC. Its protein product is CASSSDTQETQYF.

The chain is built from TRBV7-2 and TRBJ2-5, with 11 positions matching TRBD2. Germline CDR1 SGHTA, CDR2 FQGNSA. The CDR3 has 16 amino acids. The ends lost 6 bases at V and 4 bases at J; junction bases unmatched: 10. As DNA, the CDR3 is TGTGCCAGCAGTTCCCAGACTAGCGGGGTGGTAGAGACCCAGTACTTC. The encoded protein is CASSSQTSGVVETQYF.

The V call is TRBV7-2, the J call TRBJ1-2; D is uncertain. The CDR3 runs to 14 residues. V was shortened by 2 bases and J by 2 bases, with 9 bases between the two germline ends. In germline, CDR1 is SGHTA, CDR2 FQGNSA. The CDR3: CASSLRTENYGYTF. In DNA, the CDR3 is TGTGCCAGCAGCTTACGAACAGAGAACTATGGCTACACCTTC.

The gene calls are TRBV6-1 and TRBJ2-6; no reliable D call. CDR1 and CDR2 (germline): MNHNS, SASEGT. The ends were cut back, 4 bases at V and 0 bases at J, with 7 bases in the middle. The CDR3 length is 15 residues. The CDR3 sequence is CASSVTLSGANVLTF. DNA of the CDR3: TGTGCCAGCAGTGTTACACTCTCTGGGGCCAACGTCCTGACTTTC.

CDR3 sequence (DNA): TGTGCCAGCAGCCGGGACAGGGGCGACGAGCAGTACTTC. Its translation is CASSRDRGDEQYF. The rearrangement links TRBV6-1 to TRBJ2-7, with TRBD1 identical over 10 bases. Germline assignment: CDR1 MNHNS and CDR2 SASEGT. This CDR3 region has 13 residues. The trim removed 6 bases at V and 5 bases at J, leaving 4 bases unmatched.

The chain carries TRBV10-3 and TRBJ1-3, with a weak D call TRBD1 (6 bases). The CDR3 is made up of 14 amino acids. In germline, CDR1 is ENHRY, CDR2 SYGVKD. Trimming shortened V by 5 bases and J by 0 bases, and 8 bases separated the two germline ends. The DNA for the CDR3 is TGTGCCATCAGTCAGGGGTTCTCTGGAAACACCATATATTTT. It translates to CAISQGFSGNTIYF.

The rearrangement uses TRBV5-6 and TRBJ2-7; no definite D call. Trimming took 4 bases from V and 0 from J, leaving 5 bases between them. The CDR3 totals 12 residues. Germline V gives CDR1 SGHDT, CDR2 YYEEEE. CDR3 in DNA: TGTGCCAGCAGCGCGGACTCCTACGAGCAGTACGTC. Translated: CASSADSYEQYV.

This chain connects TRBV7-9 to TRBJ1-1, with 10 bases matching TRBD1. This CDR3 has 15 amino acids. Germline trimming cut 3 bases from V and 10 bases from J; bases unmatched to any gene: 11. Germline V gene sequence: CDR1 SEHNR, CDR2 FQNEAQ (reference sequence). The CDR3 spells CASSFPGQGILGAFF. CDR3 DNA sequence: TGTGCCAGCAGCTTTCCGGGACAGGGGATTCTAGGAGCTTTCTTT. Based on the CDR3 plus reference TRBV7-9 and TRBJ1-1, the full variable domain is DTGVSQNPRHKITKRGQNVTFRCDPISEHNRLYWYRQTLGQGPEFLTYFQNEAQLEKSRLLSDRFSAERPKGSFSTLEIQRTEQGDSAMYLCASSFPGQGILGAFFGQGTRLTVV.

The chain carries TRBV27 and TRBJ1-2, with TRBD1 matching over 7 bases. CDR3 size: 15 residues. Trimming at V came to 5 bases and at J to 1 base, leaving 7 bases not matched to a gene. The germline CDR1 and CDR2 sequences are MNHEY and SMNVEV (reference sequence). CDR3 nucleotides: TGTGCCAGCAGTCCCTACACAGGGGTTAACTATGGCTACACCTTC. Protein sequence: CASSPYTGVNYGYTF.

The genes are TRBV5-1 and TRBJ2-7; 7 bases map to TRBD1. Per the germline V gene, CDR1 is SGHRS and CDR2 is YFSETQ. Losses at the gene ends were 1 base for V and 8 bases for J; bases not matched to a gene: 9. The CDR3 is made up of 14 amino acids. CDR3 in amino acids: CASSLSGGLNKQYF. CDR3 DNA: TGCGCCAGCAGCTTGTCAGGGGGTTTGAACAAGCAGTACTTC. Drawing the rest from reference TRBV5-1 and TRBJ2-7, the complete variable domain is KAGVTQTPRYLIKTRGQQVTLSCSPISGHRSVSWYQQTPGQGLQFLFEYFSETQRNKGNFPGRFSGRQFSNSRSEMNVSTLELGDSALYLCASSLSGGLNKQYFGPGTRLTVT.

The CDR3 DNA follows: TGTGCCAGTAGTCTTCACTCGGGGCCCCAGCATTTT. Its translation: CASSLHSGPQHF. The chain is built from TRBV19 and TRBJ1-5, with D unresolved. Germline lookup yields CDR1 LNHDA and CDR2 SQIVND (reference sequence). The CDR3 sequence is 12 residues long. The V gene lost 5 bases and the J gene lost 9 bases, with 11 bases spanning the gap.

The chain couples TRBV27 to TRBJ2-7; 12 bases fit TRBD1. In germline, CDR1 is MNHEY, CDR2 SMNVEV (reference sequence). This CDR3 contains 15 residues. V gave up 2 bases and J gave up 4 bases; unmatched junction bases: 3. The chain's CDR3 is CASSLRDRGHYEQYF. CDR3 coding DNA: TGTGCCAGCAGTTTACGGGACAGGGGGCATTACGAGCAGTACTTC.

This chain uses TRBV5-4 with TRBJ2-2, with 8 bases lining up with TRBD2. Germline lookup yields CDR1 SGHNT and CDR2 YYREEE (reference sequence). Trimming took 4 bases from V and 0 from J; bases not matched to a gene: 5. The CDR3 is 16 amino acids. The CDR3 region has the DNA TGTGCCAGCAGCCCGGGGGGACTAGCGAACACCGGGGAGCTGTTTTTT. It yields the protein CASSPGGLANTGELFF.

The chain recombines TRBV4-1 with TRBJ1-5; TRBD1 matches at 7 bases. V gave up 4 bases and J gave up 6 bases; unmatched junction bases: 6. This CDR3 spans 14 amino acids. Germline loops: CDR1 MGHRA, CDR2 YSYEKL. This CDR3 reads CASSPGTVGQPQHF. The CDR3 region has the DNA TGCGCCAGCAGCCCGGGGACAGTAGGTCAGCCCCAGCATTTT.

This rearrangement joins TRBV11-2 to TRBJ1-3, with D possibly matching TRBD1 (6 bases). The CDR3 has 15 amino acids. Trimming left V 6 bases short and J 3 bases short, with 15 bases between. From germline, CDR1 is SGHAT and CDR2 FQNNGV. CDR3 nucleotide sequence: TGTGCCAGCAGATCACTCAGGGGTCATGGAAACACCATATATTTT. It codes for CASRSLRGHGNTIYF.

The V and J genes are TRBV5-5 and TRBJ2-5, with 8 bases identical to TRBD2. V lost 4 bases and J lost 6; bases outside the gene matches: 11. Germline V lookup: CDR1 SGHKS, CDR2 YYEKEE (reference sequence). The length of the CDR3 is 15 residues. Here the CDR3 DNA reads TGTGCCAGCAGCCCGGCGGGGGGCGGCATGAAGACCCAGTACTTC. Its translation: CASSPAGGGMKTQYF.